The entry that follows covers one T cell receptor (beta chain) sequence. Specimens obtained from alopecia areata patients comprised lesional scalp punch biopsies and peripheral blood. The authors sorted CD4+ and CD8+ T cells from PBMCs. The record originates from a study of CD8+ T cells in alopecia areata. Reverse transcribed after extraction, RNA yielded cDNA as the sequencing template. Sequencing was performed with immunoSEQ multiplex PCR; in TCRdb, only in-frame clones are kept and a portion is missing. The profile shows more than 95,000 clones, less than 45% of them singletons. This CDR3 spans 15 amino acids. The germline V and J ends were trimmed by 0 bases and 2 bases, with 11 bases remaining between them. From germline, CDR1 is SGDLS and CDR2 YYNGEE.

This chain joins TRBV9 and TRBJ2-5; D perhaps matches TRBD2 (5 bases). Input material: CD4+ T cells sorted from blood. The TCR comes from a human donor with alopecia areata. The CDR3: CASSVDGKGQETQYF. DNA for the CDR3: TGTGCCAGCAGCGTAGACGGGAAAGGGCAAGAGACCCAGTACTTC.